A single sample gave rise to the 14 T cell receptor beta chains below, sequenced in a study of cytomegalovirus exposure and HLA in healthy donors. PCR primers comprised 60 Vbeta and 13 Jbeta primers. Generated by immunoSEQ multiplex PCR, the TCRdb table keeps only in-frame clones and is missing some. This repertoire shows 150,000 to 200,000 clones, about 86% found once; its top ten account for nearly 2%. What was sequenced was PBMCs. These receptors came from a young woman in good health and CMV-seronegative.

V is TRBV9 and J is TRBJ1-1, with D tentatively TRBD1 (6 bases). V lost 0 bases, J lost 5 bases, and 14 bases lay in between. The germline V gene has CDR1 SGDLS and CDR2 YYNGEE. The CDR3 is made up of 15 amino acids. The CDR3 bases are TGTGCCAGCAGCGTAGCCTCACAGGGTGAAACTGAAGCTTTCTTT. It encodes CASSVASQGETEAFF.

V is TRBV7-2 and J is TRBJ2-7, with D possibly matching TRBD2 (6 bases). CDR1 and CDR2 (germline): SGHTA, FQGNSA. V was trimmed by 2 bases and J by 2 bases, leaving 10 bases between them. This CDR3 contains 14 residues. In nucleotides, the CDR3 is TGTGCCAGCAGCTTATCGGCGGGAACCTACGAGCAGTACTTC. It specifies CASSLSAGTYEQYF.

The chain employs TRBV28 and TRBJ1-2; 8 bases fit TRBD1. The CDR3 contains 16 residues. V trimming: 0 bases; J trimming: 10 bases; junction bases outside the gene matches: 13. CDR1 is MDHEN, CDR2 SYDVKM, per germline. This CDR3 reads CASSLWADRAYYTYTF. The CDR3 bases are TGTGCCAGCAGTTTATGGGCGGACAGGGCCTACTATACCTACACCTTC.

This clone was observed a single time. The chain joins TRBV5-6 to TRBJ2-7; the D is unclear. Trimming took off 1 base at V and 7 bases at J, with 12 bases between the two ends. The CDR3 is 13 residues long. Germline values: CDR1 SGHDT, CDR2 YYEEEE. The CDR3 sequence is CASSLLGGVEQYF. The CDR3 DNA reads TGTGCCAGCAGCTTGTTAGGTGGAGTGGAGCAGTACTTC.

This clone was counted only a few times. This chain links TRBV11-2 with TRBJ2-5; TRBD1 aligns across 7 bases. Germline values: CDR1 SGHAT, CDR2 FQNNGV. Losses at the gene ends were 1 base for V and 3 bases for J; bases not matched to a gene: 8. The CDR3 is 16 residues long. The CDR3 protein is CASSLGLQGMEETQYF. CDR3 sequence (DNA): TGTGCCAGCAGCTTAGGTTTACAGGGGATGGAAGAGACCCAGTACTTC.

The rearrangement uses TRBV20-1 and TRBJ2-7; D unresolved. Trimming stripped 2 bases from V and 4 bases from J, with 6 bases between. CDR1 DFQATT and CDR2 SNEGSKA come from the germline V gene (reference sequence). This CDR3 comprises 11 residues. The CDR3 is CSARQVYEQYF. CDR3 sequence (DNA): TGCAGTGCTAGACAGGTATACGAGCAGTACTTC.

The rearrangement joins TRBV19 to TRBJ1-2; D may be TRBD1 (6 bases). Germline V gives CDR1 LNHDA, CDR2 SQIVND (reference sequence). The V and J ends lost 1 base and 6 bases respectively, with 9 bases between them. The CDR3 runs to 13 residues. CDR3 bases: TGTGCCAGTAGTATAGCCAGGGGACATGGCTACACCTTC. Protein product: CASSIARGHGYTF.

This sequence joins TRBV27 and TRBJ2-1, with 15 bases that match TRBD2. CDR3 length equals 15 residues. V lost 5 bases and J lost 7; bases outside the gene matches: 3. The germline V gene encodes CDR1 MNHEY and CDR2 SMNVEV (reference sequence). This CDR3 reads CASSAGTSGRNEQFF. CDR3 in DNA: TGTGCCAGCAGTGCCGGGACTAGCGGGAGGAATGAGCAGTTCTTC.

The rearrangement links TRBV7-8 to TRBJ1-2, with D perhaps matching TRBD1 (6 bases). This CDR3 has 18 residues. Trimming stripped 5 bases from V and 6 bases from J, with 28 bases between. CDR1 SGHVS and CDR2 FQNEAQ come from the germline V gene. The CDR3 nucleotides read TGTGCCAGCAGCCAATCCCCATCCGGGAGGGGGGCATCTAATGGCTACACCTTC. Amino acids: CASSQSPSGRGASNGYTF.

This rearrangement joins TRBV9 to TRBJ2-3, with 7 positions matching TRBD1. CDR1 SGDLS and CDR2 YYNGEE come from the germline V gene. This CDR3 has 15 amino acids. With 4 bases clipped from V and 1 base from J, the junction kept 6 bases outside the gene matches. The CDR3, as DNA: TGTGCCAGCAGCCTAGGGGGCGATGGCACAGATACGCAGTATTTT. This translates into CASSLGGDGTDTQYF. The variable domain in full, completed from reference TRBV9 and TRBJ2-3, reads DSGVTQTPKHLITATGQRVTLRCSPRSGDLSVYWYQQSLDQGLQFLIQYYNGEERAKGNILERFSAQQFPDLHSELNLSSLELGDSALYFCASSLGGDGTDTQYFGPGTRLTVL.

This chain uses TRBV18 with TRBJ2-7; 10 bases align to TRBD1. Germline-derived CDR1 and CDR2 are KGHSH and LQKENI. This CDR3 has 17 residues. V lost 3 bases, J lost 4 bases, and 12 bases stayed unmatched. As DNA, the CDR3 is TGTGCCAGCTCACCGTTCTCGGGACAGGGGCAATGGTACGAGCAGTACTTC. Translating gives CASSPFSGQGQWYEQYF.

J is TRBJ1-2 and V is TRBV9; 7 positions match TRBD1. Per germline, CDR1 SGDLS and CDR2 YYNGEE. Trimming cost V 1 base and J 5 bases; bases outside gene matches: 5. The CDR3 is 14 amino acids. CDR3 in amino acids: CASSVLGGGYGYTF. The CDR3 DNA reads TGTGCCAGCAGCGTACTAGGGGGCGGGTATGGCTACACCTTC.

The chain joins TRBV7-2 to TRBJ2-5; D unclear. Germline assignment: CDR1 SGHTA and CDR2 FQGNSA. V was clipped by 5 bases and J by 4 bases, with 5 bases between them. There are 11 residues in the CDR3. CDR3 sequence: CASSPLETQYF. Here the CDR3 DNA reads TGTGCCAGCAGCCCACTAGAGACCCAGTACTTC.

This chain connects TRBV6-5 to TRBJ2-3, with D unresolved. CDR1 is MNHEY and CDR2 is SVGAGI in the germline V gene. Trimming took 4 bases from V and 0 from J, leaving 14 bases between them. CDR3 size: 16 residues. The CDR3 DNA follows: TGTGCCAGCAGTTCACCTCACTCCGCTAGCACAGATACGCAGTATTTT. Translating it yields CASSSPHSASTDTQYF.